The clone carrying this T cell receptor (beta chain) has only one observation. Followed over time, Seattle patients had been enrolled while infection was active. Germline CDR1 and CDR2: KGHSH and LQKENI. V lost 3 bases and J lost 3; bases outside the gene matches: 6. The CDR3 consists of 15 residues. These data come from a study of blood T cell repertoires in COVID-19. Study-level background: Samples came from the United States, Italy and Spain, spanning acute and convalescent COVID-19. T cells, B-cell-depleted T cells, or PBMCs supplied cDNA or gDNA.

Per the study methods: The assay estimated nucleated cells by amplifying reference gene primers. The assay was immunoSEQ multiplex PCR, and TCRdb's table has in-frame clones only and misses some. Clonal size and the V and J genes are those of that table, whereas D and trimming came from the DNA. The repertoire consists of 200,000 to 250,000 clones, with 81% occurring once and the leading ten covering roughly 7.4%. This TCR derives from an elderly woman with COVID-19, enrolled during active disease. The source material was peripheral blood. The chain is built from TRBV18 and TRBJ2-3; 7 bases are a match to TRBD2. The CDR3 DNA follows: TGTGCCAGCTCACCTAATCAGGGAGGGACAGATACGCAGTATTTT. It encodes CASSPNQGGTDTQYF. Combining the CDR3 with reference TRBV18 and TRBJ2-3 gives the whole variable domain NAGVMQNPRHLVRRRGQEARLRCSPMKGHSHVYWYRQLPEEGLKFMVYLQKENIIDESGMPKERFSAEFPKEGPSILRIQQVVRGDSAAYFCASSPNQGGTDTQYFGPGTRLTVL.